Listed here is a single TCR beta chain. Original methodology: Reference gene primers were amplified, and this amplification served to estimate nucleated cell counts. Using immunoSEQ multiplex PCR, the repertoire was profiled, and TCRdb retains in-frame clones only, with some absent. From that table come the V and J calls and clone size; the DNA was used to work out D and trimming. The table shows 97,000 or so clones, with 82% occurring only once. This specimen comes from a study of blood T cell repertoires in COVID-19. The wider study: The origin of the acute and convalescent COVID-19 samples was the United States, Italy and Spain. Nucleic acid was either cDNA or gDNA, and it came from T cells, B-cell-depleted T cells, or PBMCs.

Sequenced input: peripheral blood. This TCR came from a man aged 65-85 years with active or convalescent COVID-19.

DNA for the CDR3: TGTGCCAGCAGCTCGACTAGCGGGGGGTCTAATGAGCAGTTCTTC. It specifies CASSSTSGGSNEQFF. The chain recombines TRBV7-3 with TRBJ2-1; TRBD2 matches 13 bases. The CDR3 has 15 residues. Germline V gives CDR1 SGHTA, CDR2 FQGTGA. After removal of 4 bases from V and 7 bases from J, the junction contained 4 bases not matched to a gene. Full variable domain (remainder filled in from reference TRBV7-3 and TRBJ2-1): GAGVSQTPSNKVTEKGKYVELRCDPISGHTALYWYRQSLGQGPEFLIYFQGTGAADDSGLPNDRFFAVRPEGSVSTLKIQRTERGDSAVYLCASSSTSGGSNEQFFGPGTRLTVL.